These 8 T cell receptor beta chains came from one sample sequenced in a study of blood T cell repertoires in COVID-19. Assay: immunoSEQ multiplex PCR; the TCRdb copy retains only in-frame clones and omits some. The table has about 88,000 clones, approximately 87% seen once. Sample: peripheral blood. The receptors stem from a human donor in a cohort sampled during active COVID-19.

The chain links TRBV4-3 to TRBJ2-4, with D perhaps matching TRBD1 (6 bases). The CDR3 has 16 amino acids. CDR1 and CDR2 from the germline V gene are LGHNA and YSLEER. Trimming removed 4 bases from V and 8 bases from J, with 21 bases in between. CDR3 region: CASSLHSGQKGDIQYF. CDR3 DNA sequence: TGCGCCAGCAGCCTTCACTCAGGACAGAAAGGGGACATTCAGTACTTC.

The CDR3 spells CSVEDNVGTSLQYF. In DNA, the CDR3 is TGCAGCGTTGAAGATAACGTGGGGACTAGTCTTCAGTACTTC. The chain has TRBV29-1 and TRBJ2-4, with 8 bases fitting TRBD2. Germline V gene lookup returns CDR1 SQVTM and CDR2 ANQGSEA. V shed 0 bases, J shed 11 bases, and the junction held 9 bases outside the gene matches. The CDR3 spans 14 residues.

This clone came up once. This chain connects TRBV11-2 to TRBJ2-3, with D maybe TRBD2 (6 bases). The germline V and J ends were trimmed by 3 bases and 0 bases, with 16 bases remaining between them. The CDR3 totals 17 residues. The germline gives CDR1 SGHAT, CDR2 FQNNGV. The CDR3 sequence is CASSFGWGESSTDTQYF. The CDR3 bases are TGTGCCAGCAGCTTTGGATGGGGGGAATCTAGCACAGATACGCAGTATTTT.

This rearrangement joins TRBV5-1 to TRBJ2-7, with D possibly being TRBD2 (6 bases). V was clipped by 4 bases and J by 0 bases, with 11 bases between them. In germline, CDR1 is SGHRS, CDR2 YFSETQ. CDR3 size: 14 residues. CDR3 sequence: CASSGPAGSYEQYF. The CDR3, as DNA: TGCGCCAGCAGCGGACCAGCGGGCTCCTACGAGCAGTACTTC.

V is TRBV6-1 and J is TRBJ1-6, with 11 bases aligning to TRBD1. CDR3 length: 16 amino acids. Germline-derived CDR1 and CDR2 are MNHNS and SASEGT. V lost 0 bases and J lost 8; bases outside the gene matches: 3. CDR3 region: CASSEAGTGGDSPLHF. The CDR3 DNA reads TGTGCCAGCAGTGAAGCGGGGACAGGGGGGGATTCACCCCTCCACTTT.

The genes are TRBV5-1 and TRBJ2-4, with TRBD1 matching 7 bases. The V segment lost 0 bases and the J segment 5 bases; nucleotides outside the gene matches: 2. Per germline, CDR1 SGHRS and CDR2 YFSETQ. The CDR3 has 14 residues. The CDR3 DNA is TGCGCCAGCAGCTTGGAAGGGGGCCAAAACATTCAGTACTTC. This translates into CASSLEGGQNIQYF.

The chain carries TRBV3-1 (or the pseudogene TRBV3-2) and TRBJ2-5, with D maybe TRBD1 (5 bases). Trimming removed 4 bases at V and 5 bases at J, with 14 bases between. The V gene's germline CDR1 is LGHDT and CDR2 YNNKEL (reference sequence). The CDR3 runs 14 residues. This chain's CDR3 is CASSRGRDLETQYF. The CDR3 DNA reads TGTGCCAGCAGCCGCGGCAGGGATTTGGAGACCCAGTACTTC.

DNA for the CDR3: TGTGCCAGCAGCTTTCCGAATCAGCCCCAGCATTTT. This sequence encodes CASSFPNQPQHF. V and J are TRBV7-9 and TRBJ1-5; no clear D. The V end was cut by 3 bases, the J end by 4 bases, with 4 bases between. Germline lookup yields CDR1 SEHNR and CDR2 FQNEAQ (reference sequence). The CDR3 extends over 12 amino acids.